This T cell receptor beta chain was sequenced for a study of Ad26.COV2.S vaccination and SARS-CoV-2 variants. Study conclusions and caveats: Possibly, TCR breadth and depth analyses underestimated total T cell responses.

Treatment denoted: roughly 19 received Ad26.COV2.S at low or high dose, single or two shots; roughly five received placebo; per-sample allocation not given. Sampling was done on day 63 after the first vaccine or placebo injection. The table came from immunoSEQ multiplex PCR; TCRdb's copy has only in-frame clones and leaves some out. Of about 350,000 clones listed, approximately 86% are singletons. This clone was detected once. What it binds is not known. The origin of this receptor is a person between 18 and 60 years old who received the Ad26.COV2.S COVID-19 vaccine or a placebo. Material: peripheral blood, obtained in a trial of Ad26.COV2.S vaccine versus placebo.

The CDR3 region has the DNA TGTGCCAGTAGTATGAGGGGAGGGTTGCAGTATTTT. Translating gives CASSMRGGLQYF. V usage is TRBV19 and J usage is TRBJ2-3; 7 bases fit TRBD2. From germline, CDR1 is LNHDA and CDR2 SQIVND (reference sequence). J gave up 11 bases and V 3 bases, and 5 bases lay outside the gene matches. The CDR3 spans 12 residues.